These 6 T cell receptor beta chains originate from one sample sequenced in a study of OX40 agonist ivuxolimab in advanced cancers. This table comes from immunoSEQ multiplex PCR, and its TCRdb copy is limited to in-frame clones, with some not included. The top ten clones hold about 7.7% of a sample with some 48,000 clones, roughly three quarters of them seen once. The sample in question was CD4+ or CD8+ T cells sorted from blood, obtained in a trial of the OX40 agonist ivuxolimab. The receptor set was obtained from an adult with an advanced solid tumor such as melanoma, head and neck, liver or kidney cancer.

In DNA form, the CDR3 reads TGTGCCAGCAGTGCCCCGCTGGGGGCGAGCGGCTACACCTTC. This encodes CASSAPLGASGYTF. The chain combines TRBV2 with TRBJ1-2, with D perhaps matching TRBD1 (6 bases). The germline V and J ends were trimmed by 4 bases and 8 bases, with 17 bases remaining between them. CDR1 is SNHLY, CDR2 FYNNEI, per germline. The CDR3 sequence is 14 residues long.

The chain recombines TRBV5-1 with TRBJ1-2, with TRBD1 identical over 7 bases. V lost 4 bases to trimming and J lost 2 bases; unmatched junction nucleotides: 8. Per germline, CDR1 SGHRS and CDR2 YFSETQ. This CDR3 has 15 residues. As DNA, the CDR3 is TGCGCCAGCAGCGGGGACAGACGTTTAAACTATGGCTACACCTTC. This sequence encodes CASSGDRRLNYGYTF. Variable domain in full (rest from reference TRBV5-1 and TRBJ1-2): KAGVTQTPRYLIKTRGQQVTLSCSPISGHRSVSWYQQTPGQGLQFLFEYFSETQRNKGNFPGRFSGRQFSNSRSEMNVSTLELGDSALYLCASSGDRRLNYGYTFGSGTRLTVV.

Judged by abundance, this clone is medium-sized. This chain joins TRBV7-9 and TRBJ1-2, with 7 bases aligning to TRBD1. The CDR3 covers 12 residues. The germline CDR1 and CDR2 sequences are SEHNR and FQNEAQ (reference sequence). The J segment lost 13 bases and the V segment lost 5 bases, leaving 10 bases of the junction unmatched. The CDR3 DNA sequence: TGTGCCAGCAGCCGGGACAGTTCGGTGGCCACCTTC. Its protein is CASSRDSSVATF.

The CDR3 spells CASSVDPERGNEAFF. The DNA for the CDR3 is TGTGCCAGCAGCGTAGATCCGGAGAGGGGCAATGAAGCTTTCTTT. The chain joins TRBV9 to TRBJ1-1; D perhaps matches TRBD1 (5 bases). The CDR3 is 15 amino acids. Trimming cost V 0 bases and J 7 bases, with 16 bases left between them. Germline V CDR1 and CDR2: SGDLS, YYNGEE.

The chain couples TRBV15 to TRBJ2-7; D may be TRBD2 (5 bases). The CDR3 has 15 amino acids. Germline CDR1 and CDR2: LNHNV and YYDKDF (reference sequence). The V end lost 3 bases, the J end lost 1 base, and 13 bases lay between the germline ends. This CDR3 is CATSRDFDISYEQYF. As DNA, the CDR3 is TGTGCCACCAGCAGGGACTTTGATATTTCCTACGAGCAGTACTTC.

The chain couples TRBV18 to TRBJ2-1; 11 nucleotides line up with TRBD2. CDR1 is KGHSH and CDR2 is LQKENI in the germline V gene. This CDR3 is 16 amino acids long. V dropped 1 base and J dropped 9; count of bases not matched to a gene: 8. The CDR3 DNA is TGTGCCAGCTCACCACTTACTAGCGGGAGTTTTTCTGAGCAGTTCTTC. It codes for CASSPLTSGSFSEQFF.